The rows below give T cell receptor beta chains drawn from one sample of a study of T cell responses to AZD1222 COVID-19 vaccine. This table comes from immunoSEQ multiplex PCR, and its TCRdb copy is limited to in-frame clones, with some not included. Here the sample spans roughly 140,000 clones, approximately 91% being singletons. This material consisted of peripheral blood, taken after recovery from COVID-19. The receptors stem from an adult who had recovered from COVID-19. Each CDR3 is given with its conserved first and last residue. Fields, in order: D gene, clone size, V gene, J gene, CDR3 protein. A D gene is named only where the DNA matches it firmly. Size values are once, few and many counts, or a class for expanded clones, and some rows have none.

d_call: .
clone_size: .
v_call: TRBV29-1
j_call: TRBJ2-5
cdr3_aa: CSVERARGAGVETQYF

d_call: .
clone_size: .
v_call: TRBV6-2/TRBV6-3
j_call: TRBJ1-5
cdr3_aa: CASSYIGIQPQHF

d_call: .
clone_size: .
v_call: TRBV9
j_call: TRBJ1-3
cdr3_aa: CASSVAGSSGNTIYF

d_call: .
clone_size: .
v_call: TRBV6-5
j_call: TRBJ2-7
cdr3_aa: CASSRTTGHEQYF

d_call: .
clone_size: .
v_call: TRBV6-5
j_call: TRBJ2-3
cdr3_aa: CASRDGTDTQYF

d_call: .
clone_size: .
v_call: TRBV6-5
j_call: TRBJ1-5
cdr3_aa: CASRDQGEGQPQHF

d_call: .
clone_size: .
v_call: TRBV19
j_call: TRBJ1-5
cdr3_aa: CASSQRWDQPQHF

d_call: .
clone_size: .
v_call: TRBV19
j_call: TRBJ1-1
cdr3_aa: CASSPAMNTEAFF

d_call: TRBD1
clone_size: .
v_call: TRBV16
j_call: TRBJ1-2
cdr3_aa: CASSQGTASIYGYTF

d_call: .
clone_size: .
v_call: TRBV4-1
j_call: TRBJ1-2
cdr3_aa: CASSQETGYGYTF

d_call: .
clone_size: .
v_call: TRBV29-1
j_call: TRBJ1-1
cdr3_aa: CSVEVGGNTEAFF

d_call: TRBD1
clone_size: .
v_call: TRBV2
j_call: TRBJ1-2
cdr3_aa: CAGLDRNLYGYTF

d_call: TRBD1
clone_size: once
v_call: TRBV29-1
j_call: TRBJ2-3
cdr3_aa: CSVGQGGFTDTQYF

d_call: .
clone_size: .
v_call: TRBV10-2
j_call: TRBJ2-1
cdr3_aa: CASSEWDAEQFF